This entry features one TCR beta chain sequence. The sample originates from a study of cytomegalovirus exposure and HLA in healthy donors. PCR involved 60 Vbeta and 13 Jbeta primers. Sequencing used immunoSEQ multiplex PCR; TCRdb keeps in-frame clones, though not all of them. The repertoire includes approximately 85,000 clones, roughly three quarters of them detected once, and about 23% sits in the top ten. Looked up from germline, CDR1 is SQVTM and CDR2 is ANQGSEA. This CDR3 contains 15 residues. Trimming took 1 base from V and 4 from J, leaving 16 bases between them. The chain carries TRBV29-1 and TRBJ1-1; tentative D call: TRBD1 (5 bases). This receptor was identified in a woman aged 45-60 years in good health and CMV-seropositive. Sequencing was performed on PBMCs. The CDR3 DNA is TGCAGCGTTGAAGGGGGACCTAGCGGGGGCACTGAAGCTTTCTTT. Translating it yields CSVEGGPSGGTEAFF.